This paragraph covers one TCR beta chain sequence. This sample is drawn from a study of blood T cell repertoires in COVID-19. Study summary: Specimens from acute and convalescent COVID-19 originated in the United States, Italy and Spain. Sample material is recorded as cDNA or gDNA derived from T cells, B-cell-depleted T cells, or PBMCs.

How the authors handled the data: Reference gene primer amplification gave nucleated cell count estimates. Only in-frame clones appear in the TCRdb table, and some are missing; sequencing was by immunoSEQ multiplex PCR. That table is the source of V, J and clone size, and D and trimming were worked out from the DNA. This table has 100,000 to 120,000 clones, 65% to 85% appearing once. V lost 2 bases, J lost 10 bases, and 12 bases lay in between. Germline assignment: CDR1 WSHSY and CDR2 SAAADI. The CDR3 length is 14 residues. This receptor was identified in a man aged 50 to 59 with acute or convalescent COVID-19. V and J are TRBV10-2 and TRBJ1-6; tentatively, D is TRBD1 (5 bases). Sequenced sample: peripheral blood. CDR3 in amino acids: CASSEGRVGSPLHF. The CDR3 bases are TGCGCCAGCAGTGAGGGCAGGGTGGGATCACCCCTCCACTTT.